This passage covers 2 T cell receptor beta chains from one sample sequenced in a study of OX40 agonist ivuxolimab in advanced cancers. Some clones are missing from TCRdb's copy, which holds only in-frame ones; the method was immunoSEQ multiplex PCR. The sample holds around 74,000 clones, approximately 83% seen once. The sequencing used CD4+ or CD8+ T cells sorted from blood, collected in a trial of the OX40 agonist ivuxolimab. The receptors derive from an adult with an advanced solid tumor such as melanoma, head and neck, liver or kidney cancer.

The chain couples TRBV19 to TRBJ1-1; D gene uncertain. Germline loops: CDR1 LNHDA, CDR2 SQIVND (reference sequence). The V end was cut by 1 base, the J end by 0 bases, with 6 bases between. The CDR3 sequence is 14 residues long. The CDR3 sequence: CASSIGAMNTEAFF. CDR3 DNA sequence: TGTGCCAGTAGTATAGGGGCCATGAACACTGAAGCTTTCTTT.

The CDR3 is CASSPAGLASGELFF. CDR3 DNA sequence: TGTGCCAGCTCACCTGCGGGACTAGCAAGCGGGGAGCTGTTTTTT. The V and J genes are TRBV18 and TRBJ2-2; 9 bases fit TRBD2. The germline gives CDR1 KGHSH, CDR2 LQKENI. This CDR3 comprises 15 residues. The V gene end was trimmed by 3 bases and the J gene end by 7 bases; junction bases not matched to a gene: 6.